These 21 T cell receptor beta chains originate from one sample sequenced in a study of a mutant IDH1 vaccine in newly diagnosed glioma. Measured with immunoSEQ multiplex PCR; TCRdb has only the in-frame clones, and not every one. The repertoire holds 70,000 to 100,000 clones, with roughly 90% as singletons. Time point of the sample: week 5, during vaccination. A 20-mer mutant IDH1 peptide at 300 ug was injected subcutaneously with topical imiquimod. No cognate antigen is known for these TCRs. The specimen comprised PBMCs, sampled from a glioma patient whose treatment included an IDH1 peptide vaccine. These receptors all stem from a woman between 45 and 60 years old with glioma.

The gene calls are TRBV18 and TRBJ2-7, with a tentative D call TRBD2 (5 bases). This CDR3 comprises 17 residues. V was shortened by 6 bases and J by 3 bases, with 24 bases between the two germline ends. Germline lookup yields CDR1 KGHSH and CDR2 LQKENI. The DNA for the CDR3 is TGTGCCAGCTCTCCGTCCCCCCCCGGAGCGGTTAACTACGAGCAGTACTTC. Its protein product is CASSPSPPGAVNYEQYF.

This chain connects TRBV5-1 to TRBJ1-6; 10 positions match TRBD1. With V trimmed by 4 bases and J by 5 bases, 6 bases remained unmatched. This CDR3 has 16 amino acids. CDR1 SGHRS and CDR2 YFSETQ come from the germline V gene. The CDR3 DNA follows: TGCGCCAGCAGCATTGGACAGGGGGTAAATAATTCACCCCTCCACTTT. The encoded protein is CASSIGQGVNNSPLHF.

The gene calls are TRBV6-5 and TRBJ1-2; no reliable D call. Germline V CDR1 and CDR2: MNHEY, SVGAGI. The V and J ends lost 4 bases and 8 bases respectively, with 14 bases between them. The CDR3 sequence is 13 residues long. DNA of the CDR3: TGTGCCAGCAGTTTGGGCCCTAGGTGGGGCTACACCTTC. It codes for CASSLGPRWGYTF.

This rearrangement joins TRBV5-8 to TRBJ2-3; 9 nucleotides agree with TRBD1. The germline V gene has CDR1 SGHTS and CDR2 YDEGEE. Trimming took 2 bases from V and 8 from J; bases not matched to a gene: 9. The CDR3 consists of 15 residues. CDR3: CASSFVTGGKGTQYF. The DNA for the CDR3 is TGTGCCAGCAGCTTCGTGACAGGGGGGAAAGGTACGCAGTATTTT.

The rearrangement uses TRBV7-9 and TRBJ1-1; 12 nucleotides line up with TRBD1. The ends lost 5 bases at V and 5 bases at J; junction bases unmatched: 6. This CDR3 is built from 15 residues. Per the germline V gene, CDR1 is SEHNR and CDR2 is FQNEAQ (reference sequence). DNA of the CDR3: TGTGCCAGCAGCCCGGGACAGGGGGCGTATACTGAAGCTTTCTTT. Its protein is CASSPGQGAYTEAFF.

The chain couples TRBV19 to TRBJ1-3; maybe TRBD1 (5 bases). V gave up 3 bases and J gave up 8 bases, with 17 bases separating them. Germline CDR1 is LNHDA and CDR2 is SQIVND (reference sequence). The CDR3 consists of 15 residues. The CDR3: CASSIGGPGSHTIYF. In DNA, the CDR3 is TGTGCCAGTAGTATCGGGGGACCGGGGAGCCACACCATATATTTT.

CDR3 nucleotides: TGTGCCACCCAGAGGGAGCTGCGCTCCTACGAGCAGTACTTC. It yields the protein CATQRELRSYEQYF. The V call is TRBV6-5, the J call TRBJ2-7; weak D call: TRBD2 (5 bases). V lost 10 bases, J lost 0 bases, and 16 bases lay in between. This CDR3 is 14 amino acids long. Germline V gene sequence: CDR1 MNHEY, CDR2 SVGAGI.

The J gene is TRBJ2-3, the V gene TRBV11-2; TRBD1 might be the D (6 bases). The CDR3 runs to 15 residues. Germline V gene data show CDR1 as SGHAT and CDR2 as FQNNGV. The V end lost 2 bases, the J end lost 5 bases, and 14 bases lay between the germline ends. CDR3 in amino acids: CASSLRAGAVDTQYF. The CDR3 DNA reads as TGTGCCAGCAGCTTAAGGGCAGGGGCGGTAGATACGCAGTATTTT. Complete variable domain (other parts from reference TRBV11-2 and TRBJ2-3): EAGVAQSPRYKIIEKRQSVAFWCNPISGHATLYWYQQILGQGPKLLIQFQNNGVVDDSQLPKDRFSAERLKGVDSTLKIQPAKLEDSAVYLCASSLRAGAVDTQYFGPGTRLTVL.

The gene calls are TRBV19 and TRBJ2-2, with 8 positions matching TRBD1. The germline gives CDR1 LNHDA, CDR2 SQIVND (reference sequence). J lost 3 bases, V lost 7 bases, and 1 base had no gene match. The length of the CDR3 is 13 residues. Here the CDR3 reads CASNRGDTGELFF. CDR3 nucleotide sequence: TGTGCCAGTAACAGGGGGGACACCGGGGAGCTGTTTTTT.

The chain combines TRBV10-2 with TRBJ2-7; tentative D call: TRBD1 (5 bases). The germline CDR1 and CDR2 sequences are WSHSY and SAAADI. The CDR3 covers 13 residues. Trimming shortened V by 5 bases and J by 2 bases, and 10 bases separated the two germline ends. As DNA, the CDR3 is TGCGCCAGCAGTAGCAGGGTCACCTACGAGCAGTACTTC. Protein sequence: CASSSRVTYEQYF.

The CDR3 DNA is TGTGCCAGCAGCTTCAAACCAGGACAGGGACTGACTGAAGCTTTCTTT. As protein: CASSFKPGQGLTEAFF. This chain uses TRBV7-9 with TRBJ1-1; 8 bases agree with TRBD1. The CDR3 covers 16 residues. Germline V gene data show CDR1 as SEHNR and CDR2 as FQNEAQ (reference sequence). V shed 3 bases, J shed 5 bases, and the junction held 11 bases outside the gene matches.

V usage is TRBV18 and J usage is TRBJ2-7, with 8 bases fitting TRBD2. The CDR3 has 16 amino acids. Germline-derived CDR1 and CDR2 are KGHSH and LQKENI. Trimming removed 1 base from V and 6 bases from J; junction bases left unmatched: 11. CDR3 sequence reads: CASSPLAASGSGEQYF. The CDR3 DNA reads as TGTGCCAGCTCACCACTGGCGGCTAGCGGGTCCGGCGAGCAGTACTTC. Using reference TRBV18 and TRBJ2-7 for the parts outside the CDR3, the full variable domain is NAGVMQNPRHLVRRRGQEARLRCSPMKGHSHVYWYRQLPEEGLKFMVYLQKENIIDESGMPKERFSAEFPKEGPSILRIQQVVRGDSAAYFCASSPLAASGSGEQYFGPGTRLTVT.

This chain joins TRBV11-1 and TRBJ2-7; D may be TRBD2 (5 bases). The CDR3 consists of 14 residues. CDR1 SGHAT and CDR2 FQDESV come from the germline V gene (reference sequence). With 5 bases removed from V and 3 bases from J, the gap between germline ends came to 14 bases. The CDR3 DNA sequence: TGTGCCAGCAGCCCCGGACTGGGGTACTACGAGCAGTACTTC. Translating gives CASSPGLGYYEQYF.

V and J are TRBV25-1 and TRBJ2-5, with a tentative D call TRBD2 (6 bases). The germline gives CDR1 MGHDK, CDR2 SYGVNS. The V and J ends lost 4 bases and 2 bases respectively, with 14 bases between them. The CDR3 length is 15 residues. CDR3 protein: CASSGQGGGQETQYF. In DNA form, the CDR3 reads TGTGCCAGCAGTGGTCAGGGTGGAGGGCAAGAGACCCAGTACTTC.

The chain combines TRBV19 with TRBJ2-1; 16 bases map to TRBD2. The CDR3 is 16 amino acids. Trimming removed 6 bases from V and 9 bases from J; junction bases left unmatched: 8. CDR1 and CDR2 from the germline V gene are LNHDA and SQIVND (reference sequence). CDR3 nucleotide sequence: TGTGCCAGTAGGTCCGGGACTAGCGGGAGGGCCAGTGAGCAGTTCTTC. This codes for CASRSGTSGRASEQFF.

V usage is TRBV28 and J usage is TRBJ2-6, with TRBD1 matching over 9 bases. The CDR3 sequence is 16 residues long. In germline, CDR1 is MDHEN, CDR2 SYDVKM. J gave up 4 bases and V 4 bases, and 5 bases lay outside the gene matches. The CDR3 here is CASSSGQGLGANVLTF. The CDR3 coding sequence is TGTGCCAGCAGTTCGGGACAGGGCTTGGGGGCCAACGTCCTGACTTTC.

The genes are TRBV11-2 and TRBJ2-7; TRBD2 matches 7 bases. Trimming removed 2 bases from V and 2 bases from J; junction bases left unmatched: 9. Per germline, CDR1 SGHAT and CDR2 FQNNGV. The length of the CDR3 is 16 residues. CDR3 residues: CASSLTPGRRAYEQYF. The DNA for the CDR3 is TGTGCCAGCAGCTTAACGCCCGGGAGGAGGGCCTACGAGCAGTACTTC.

This rearrangement joins TRBV18 to TRBJ2-1, with TRBD2 matching over 10 bases. The CDR3 is made up of 16 amino acids. J gave up 4 bases and V 5 bases, and 8 bases lay outside the gene matches. Germline V gene sequence: CDR1 KGHSH, CDR2 LQKENI. CDR3 in DNA: TGTGCCAGCTCATACCCCGGGACTAGCGATTACAATGAGCAGTTCTTC. Translated: CASSYPGTSDYNEQFF. The whole variable domain, remainder taken from reference TRBV18 and TRBJ2-1, is NAGVMQNPRHLVRRRGQEARLRCSPMKGHSHVYWYRQLPEEGLKFMVYLQKENIIDESGMPKERFSAEFPKEGPSILRIQQVVRGDSAAYFCASSYPGTSDYNEQFFGPGTRLTVL.

The chain is built from TRBV6-1 and TRBJ2-3; TRBD1 matches 8 bases. Germline V lookup: CDR1 MNHNS, CDR2 SASEGT. The trim removed 1 base at V and 7 bases at J, leaving 13 bases unmatched. This CDR3 is 17 amino acids long. CDR3 sequence (DNA): TGTGCCAGCAGTGAAGTAAAGGGGACCCCAGGGGGCCATACGCAGTATTTT. Translation gives CASSEVKGTPGGHTQYF.

The genes are TRBV21-1 and TRBJ2-1. TRBV21-1 is marked as a pseudogene. The CDR3 sequence is 12 residues long. CDR3 in DNA: TGTGCCAGCACCCCGGGCAGACATGAGCAGTTCTTC. Protein sequence: CASTPGRHEQFF.

The J gene is TRBJ2-7, the V gene TRBV19; 11 positions agree with TRBD2. The J segment lost 1 base and the V segment lost 8 bases, leaving 4 bases of the junction unmatched. CDR3 length equals 14 residues. CDR1 and CDR2 (germline): LNHDA, SQIVND (reference sequence). CDR3 sequence (DNA): TGTGCCAGTGCTACTAGCGGGGGATCCTACGAGCAGTACTTC. It encodes CASATSGGSYEQYF.